In its sample, the clone carrying this T cell receptor beta chain was seen many times. The data were taken from a study of T cells in Graves' hyperthyroidism and ophthalmopathy. RNA transcripts gave rise to amplified TCR beta CDR3 regions. Primed by the HTBI set, a first-round RT-PCR was run on the TCR CDR3. TCRdb redid the calling of the multiplex PCR reads with MiXCR, one entry per CDR3 protein. The data hold roughly 500,000 distinct CDR3 sequences, with 35% to 50% observed a single time. This clonotype was sampled from an adult woman with Graves' disease, either hyperthyroidism or ophthalmopathy (not recorded which). The sequenced sample was peripheral blood or thyroid tissue (not recorded which).

CDR3 amino acids: CASSADRGSSPLHF. Here the CDR3 DNA reads TGTGCCAGTAGTGCCGACAGGGGAAGTTCACCCCTCCACTTT. The rearrangement links TRBV19 to TRBJ1-6; 8 nucleotides align to TRBD1. Germline trimming cut 5 bases from V and 9 bases from J; bases unmatched to any gene: 6. Germline assignment: CDR1 LNHDA and CDR2 SQIVND (reference sequence). This CDR3 spans 14 amino acids.